The rows below give T cell receptor beta chains drawn from one sample of a study of spatial heterogeneity in lung cancer. From the 5' RACE reads, TCRdb called clonotypes with MiXCR, one entry per CDR3 protein. Of several thousand distinct CDR3 sequences in the sample, about 10% are singletons; the top ten hold about 11%. The source material was lung tumor tissue, sampled at surgery. Receptors originate from a female donor with early-stage non-small cell lung cancer. Each CDR3 is given without its conserved first and last residue. Some rows mark clone size as missing; the rest say once, few, many or name a class of expanded clone.

V gene: TRBV7-2; J gene: TRBJ1-3; CDR3 length: 13; clone size: .; CDR3 protein: ASSSVSTVGNTIY
V gene: TRBV28; J gene: TRBJ2-7; CDR3 length: 12; clone size: once; CDR3 protein: ASSRRDRVYEQY
V gene: TRBV6-2/TRBV6-3; J gene: TRBJ1-5; CDR3 length: 12; clone size: few; CDR3 protein: ASNIDRGNQPQH
V gene: TRBV27; J gene: TRBJ1-5; CDR3 length: 12; clone size: .; CDR3 protein: ASSFSTGTQPQH
V gene: TRBV10-2; J gene: TRBJ1-1; CDR3 length: 11; clone size: .; CDR3 protein: ASKGTLNTEAF
V gene: TRBV14; J gene: TRBJ2-1; CDR3 length: 13; clone size: many; CDR3 protein: ASSIQPGGWDEQF
V gene: TRBV7-9; J gene: TRBJ1-1; CDR3 length: 11; clone size: .; CDR3 protein: ASSLAWDTEAF
V gene: TRBV11-1; J gene: TRBJ1-3; CDR3 length: 18; clone size: .; CDR3 protein: ASSFRVPTGRGISGNTIY
V gene: TRBV7-2; J gene: TRBJ1-2; CDR3 length: 13; clone size: medium-sized; CDR3 protein: ASSPGQGDFYGYT
V gene: TRBV4-3; J gene: TRBJ1-2; CDR3 length: 15; clone size: medium-sized; CDR3 protein: ASSQDLRTWTRYGYT
V gene: TRBV28; J gene: TRBJ1-6; CDR3 length: 11; clone size: .; CDR3 protein: ASSRQGAAPLH
V gene: TRBV28; J gene: TRBJ2-7; CDR3 length: 9; clone size: few; CDR3 protein: ASSSAYEQY
V gene: TRBV20-1; J gene: TRBJ1-5; CDR3 length: 16; clone size: .; CDR3 protein: SAEVALNRGQDNQPQH
V gene: TRBV9; J gene: TRBJ2-5; CDR3 length: 14; clone size: few; CDR3 protein: ASSVSGGGHQETQY
V gene: TRBV7-2; J gene: TRBJ1-4; CDR3 length: 11; clone size: .; CDR3 protein: ASSLAPPEKLF
V gene: TRBV6-2/TRBV6-3; J gene: TRBJ2-2; CDR3 length: 12; clone size: .; CDR3 protein: ASSGWTRTGELF
V gene: TRBV7-2; J gene: TRBJ2-3; CDR3 length: 13; clone size: .; CDR3 protein: ASSSGQSKADTQY
V gene: TRBV27; J gene: TRBJ1-1; CDR3 length: 11; clone size: .; CDR3 protein: ASSFGQNTEAF
V gene: TRBV4-2; J gene: TRBJ1-6; CDR3 length: 16; clone size: .; CDR3 protein: ASSPASGTGVYNSPLH
V gene: TRBV28; J gene: TRBJ1-2; CDR3 length: 13; clone size: few; CDR3 protein: ASSLPDRANYGYT
V gene: TRBV7-2; J gene: TRBJ2-3; CDR3 length: 13; clone size: many; CDR3 protein: ASRRGAASTDTQY
V gene: TRBV11-1; J gene: TRBJ2-5; CDR3 length: 15; clone size: .; CDR3 protein: ASSQGTGKTDQETQY
V gene: TRBV4-1; J gene: TRBJ2-3; CDR3 length: 16; clone size: .; CDR3 protein: ASSQAQSGTGLTDTQY
V gene: TRBV7-8; J gene: TRBJ1-1; CDR3 length: 12; clone size: many; CDR3 protein: ASSLGPLDTEAF
V gene: TRBV27; J gene: TRBJ1-6; CDR3 length: 13; clone size: medium-sized; CDR3 protein: ASSLRYQGNSPLH
V gene: TRBV30; J gene: TRBJ2-1; CDR3 length: 9; clone size: few; CDR3 protein: AWTGRDEQF
V gene: TRBV7-2; J gene: TRBJ2-3; CDR3 length: 10; clone size: many; CDR3 protein: ASSLAGWTQY
V gene: TRBV12-3/TRBV12-4; J gene: TRBJ2-3; CDR3 length: 12; clone size: few; CDR3 protein: ASSKRGPTDTHY
V gene: TRBV30; J gene: TRBJ1-6; CDR3 length: 14; clone size: few; CDR3 protein: AWNAQWGSYNSPLH
V gene: TRBV20-1; J gene: TRBJ2-7; CDR3 length: 10; clone size: .; CDR3 protein: SGPGVGAEQY
V gene: TRBV12-3/TRBV12-4; J gene: TRBJ1-5; CDR3 length: 12; clone size: few; CDR3 protein: ASSLSIRGRPQH
V gene: TRBV7-2; J gene: TRBJ2-7; CDR3 length: 14; clone size: few; CDR3 protein: ASSLASGLPSYEQY
V gene: TRBV19; J gene: TRBJ1-5; CDR3 length: 12; clone size: many; CDR3 protein: ASSRPGQLQPQH